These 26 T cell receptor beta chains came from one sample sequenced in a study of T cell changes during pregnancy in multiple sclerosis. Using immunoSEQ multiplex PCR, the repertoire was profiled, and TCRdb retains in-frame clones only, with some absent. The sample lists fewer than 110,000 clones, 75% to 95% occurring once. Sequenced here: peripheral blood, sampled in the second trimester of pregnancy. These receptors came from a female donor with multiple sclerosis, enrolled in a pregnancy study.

CDR3 amino acids: CASSPRAGANTGELFF. The CDR3 bases are TGTGCCAGCTCACCCCGGGCGGGCGCGAACACCGGGGAGCTGTTTTTT. The chain recombines TRBV18 with TRBJ2-2; maybe TRBD2 (5 bases). Germline-derived CDR1 and CDR2 are KGHSH and LQKENI. The CDR3 is 16 amino acids. V lost 3 bases and J lost 0, with 11 bases in between.

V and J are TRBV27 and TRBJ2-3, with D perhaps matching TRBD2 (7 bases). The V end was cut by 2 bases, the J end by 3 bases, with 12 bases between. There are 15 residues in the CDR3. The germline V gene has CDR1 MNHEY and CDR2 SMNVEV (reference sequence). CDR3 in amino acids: CASSLGGGLTDTQYF. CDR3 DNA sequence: TGTGCCAGCAGTTTAGGGGGGGGGCTGACAGATACGCAGTATTTT.

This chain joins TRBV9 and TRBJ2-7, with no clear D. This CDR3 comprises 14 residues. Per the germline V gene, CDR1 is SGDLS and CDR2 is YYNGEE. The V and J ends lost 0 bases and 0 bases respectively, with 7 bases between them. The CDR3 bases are TGTGCCAGCAGCGTAGGAGTAGTCTCCTACGAGCAGTACTTC. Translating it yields CASSVGVVSYEQYF.

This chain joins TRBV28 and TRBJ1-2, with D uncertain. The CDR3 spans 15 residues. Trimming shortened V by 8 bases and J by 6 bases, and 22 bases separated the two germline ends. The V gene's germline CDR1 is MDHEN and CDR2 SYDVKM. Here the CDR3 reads CASPHSGSRPHGYTF. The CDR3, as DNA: TGTGCCAGCCCCCATTCTGGGAGCCGTCCCCATGGCTACACCTTC.

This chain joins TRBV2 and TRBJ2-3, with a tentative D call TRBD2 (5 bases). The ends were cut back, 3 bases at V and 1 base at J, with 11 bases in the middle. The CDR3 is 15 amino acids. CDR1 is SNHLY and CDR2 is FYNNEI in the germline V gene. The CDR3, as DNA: TGTGCCAGCAGTGAGACGGGATTGGGCACAGATACGCAGTATTTT. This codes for CASSETGLGTDTQYF.

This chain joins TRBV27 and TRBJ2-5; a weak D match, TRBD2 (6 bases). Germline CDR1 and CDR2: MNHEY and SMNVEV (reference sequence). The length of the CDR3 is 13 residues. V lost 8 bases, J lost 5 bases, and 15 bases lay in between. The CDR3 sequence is CASARGLGETQYF. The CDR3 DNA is TGTGCCAGCGCCCGGGGACTTGGCGAGACCCAGTACTTC.

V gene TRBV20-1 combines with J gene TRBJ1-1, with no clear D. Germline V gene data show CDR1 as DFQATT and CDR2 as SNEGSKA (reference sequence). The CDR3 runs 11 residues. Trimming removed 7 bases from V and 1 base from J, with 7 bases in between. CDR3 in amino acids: CSVPGNTEAFF. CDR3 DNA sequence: TGCAGTGTCCCGGGGAACACTGAAGCTTTCTTT.

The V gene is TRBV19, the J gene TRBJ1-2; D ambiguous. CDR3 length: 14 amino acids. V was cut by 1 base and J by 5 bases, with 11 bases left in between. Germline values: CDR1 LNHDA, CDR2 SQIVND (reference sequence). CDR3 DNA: TGTGCCAGTAGTATAGTTCGGGGTCCGTATGGCTACACCTTC. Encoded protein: CASSIVRGPYGYTF.

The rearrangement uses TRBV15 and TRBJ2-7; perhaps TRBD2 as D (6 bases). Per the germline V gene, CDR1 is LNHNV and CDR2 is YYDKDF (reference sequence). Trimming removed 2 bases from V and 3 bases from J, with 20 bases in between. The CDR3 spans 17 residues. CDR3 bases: TGTGCCACCAGCAGAACGCTCTCCGGGGGAGCCCGCTACGAGCAGTACTTC. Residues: CATSRTLSGGARYEQYF.

CDR3 bases: TGTGCCATCATACAGGGGGCCCACAATGAGCAGTTCTTC. It translates to CAIIQGAHNEQFF. This chain connects TRBV10-3 to TRBJ2-1, with 9 bases identical to TRBD1. The CDR3 has 13 amino acids. V shed 7 bases and J 5 bases; nucleotides not matched to a gene: 3. Germline V gene sequence: CDR1 ENHRY, CDR2 SYGVKD.

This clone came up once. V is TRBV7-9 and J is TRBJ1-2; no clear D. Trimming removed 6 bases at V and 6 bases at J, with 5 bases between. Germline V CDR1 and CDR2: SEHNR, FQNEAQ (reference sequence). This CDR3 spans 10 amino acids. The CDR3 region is CASSRDGYTF. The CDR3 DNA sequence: TGTGCCAGCAGTAGAGATGGCTACACCTTC.

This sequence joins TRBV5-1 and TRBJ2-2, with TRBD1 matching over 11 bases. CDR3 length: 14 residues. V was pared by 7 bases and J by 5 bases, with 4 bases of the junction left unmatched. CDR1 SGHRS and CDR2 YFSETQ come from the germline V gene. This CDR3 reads CASWDRGRTGELFF. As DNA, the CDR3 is TGCGCCAGCTGGGACAGGGGGAGGACCGGGGAGCTGTTTTTT.

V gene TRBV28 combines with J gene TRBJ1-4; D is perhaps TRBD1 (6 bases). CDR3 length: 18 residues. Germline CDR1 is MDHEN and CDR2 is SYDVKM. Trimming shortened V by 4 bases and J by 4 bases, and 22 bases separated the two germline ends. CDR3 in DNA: TGTGCCAGCAGTTCTCTTGGACAGACCATGGACCTTAATGAAAAACTGTTTTTT. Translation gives CASSSLGQTMDLNEKLFF.

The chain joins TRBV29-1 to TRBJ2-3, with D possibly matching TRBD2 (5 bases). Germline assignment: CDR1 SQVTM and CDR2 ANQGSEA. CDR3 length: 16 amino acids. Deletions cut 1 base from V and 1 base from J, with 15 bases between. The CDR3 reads CSVEARTSLGTDTQYF. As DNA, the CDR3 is TGCAGCGTTGAAGCGCGTACTAGTTTGGGCACAGATACGCAGTATTTT.

CDR3 in amino acids: CASSLGAVAKNIQYF. CDR3 sequence (DNA): TGCGCCAGCAGCTTGGGCGCTGTAGCCAAAAACATTCAGTACTTC. This rearrangement joins TRBV5-1 to TRBJ2-4; D is unresolved. Germline V gene lookup returns CDR1 SGHRS and CDR2 YFSETQ. The CDR3 has 15 residues. V lost 0 bases, J lost 0 bases, and 7 bases lay in between.

The CDR3 loop is CASSFKTGVYNEQFF. The CDR3 DNA reads as TGCGCCAGCAGCTTTAAGACAGGGGTTTACAATGAGCAGTTCTTC. The chain has TRBV5-1 and TRBJ2-1, with 8 bases matching TRBD1. Germline CDR1 reads SGHRS; CDR2 reads YFSETQ. The V segment lost 2 bases and the J segment 4 bases; nucleotides outside the gene matches: 5. This CDR3 comprises 15 residues. Looking up the rest from reference TRBV5-1 and TRBJ2-1 gives the full variable domain: KAGVTQTPRYLIKTRGQQVTLSCSPISGHRSVSWYQQTPGQGLQFLFEYFSETQRNKGNFPGRFSGRQFSNSRSEMNVSTLELGDSALYLCASSFKTGVYNEQFFGPGTRLTVL.

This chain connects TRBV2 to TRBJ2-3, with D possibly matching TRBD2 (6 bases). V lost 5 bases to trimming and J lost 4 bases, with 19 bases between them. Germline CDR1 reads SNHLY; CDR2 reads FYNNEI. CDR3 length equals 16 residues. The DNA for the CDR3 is TGTGCCAGCAGTCCCGGTCGGGGCGGGATGGCAGATACGCAGTATTTT. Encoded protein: CASSPGRGGMADTQYF.

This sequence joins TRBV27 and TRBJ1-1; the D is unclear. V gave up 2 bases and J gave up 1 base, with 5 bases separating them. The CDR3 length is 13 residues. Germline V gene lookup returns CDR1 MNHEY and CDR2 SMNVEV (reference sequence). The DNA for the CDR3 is TGTGCCAGCAGTTTAAAGAGGAACACTGAAGCTTTCTTT. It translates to CASSLKRNTEAFF.

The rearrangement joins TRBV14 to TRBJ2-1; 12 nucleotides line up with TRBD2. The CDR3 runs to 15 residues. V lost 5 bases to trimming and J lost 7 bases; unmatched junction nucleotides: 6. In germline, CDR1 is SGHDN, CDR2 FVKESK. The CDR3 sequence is CASSILAGGLNEQFF. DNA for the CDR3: TGTGCCAGCAGCATACTAGCGGGAGGTTTGAATGAGCAGTTCTTC.

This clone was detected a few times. CDR3 amino acids: CASQQGACNQPQHF. In nucleotides, the CDR3 is TGTGCCAGTCAACAGGGGGCCTGCAATCAGCCCCAGCATTTT. The chain joins TRBV21-1 to TRBJ1-5; TRBD1 is the table's D call and was not checked against the DNA. TRBV21-1 is recorded as a pseudogene. This CDR3 comprises 14 residues.

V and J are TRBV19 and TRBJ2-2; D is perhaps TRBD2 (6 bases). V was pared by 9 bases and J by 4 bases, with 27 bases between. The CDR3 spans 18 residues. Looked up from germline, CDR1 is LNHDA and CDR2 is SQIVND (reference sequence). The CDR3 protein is CASRTPGLGEVSTGELFF. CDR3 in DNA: TGTGCCAGCCGGACCCCGGGACTCGGAGAGGTTAGCACCGGGGAGCTGTTTTTT.

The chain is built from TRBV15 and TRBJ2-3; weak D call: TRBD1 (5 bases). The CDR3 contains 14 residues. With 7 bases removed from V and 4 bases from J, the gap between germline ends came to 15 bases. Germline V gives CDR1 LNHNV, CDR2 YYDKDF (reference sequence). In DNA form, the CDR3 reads TGTGCCACCAAAATCGACAGCCTGGCAGATACGCAGTATTTT. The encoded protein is CATKIDSLADTQYF.

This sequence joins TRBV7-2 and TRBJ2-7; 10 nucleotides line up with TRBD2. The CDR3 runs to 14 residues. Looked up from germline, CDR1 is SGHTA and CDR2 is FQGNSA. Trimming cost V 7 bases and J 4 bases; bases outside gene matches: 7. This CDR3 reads CASKSGRGVYEQYF. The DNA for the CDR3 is TGTGCCAGCAAGAGCGGGAGGGGAGTATACGAGCAGTACTTC.

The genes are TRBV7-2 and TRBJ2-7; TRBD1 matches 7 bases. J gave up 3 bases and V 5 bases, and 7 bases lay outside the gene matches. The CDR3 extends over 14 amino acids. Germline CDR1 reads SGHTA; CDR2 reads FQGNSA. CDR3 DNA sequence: TGTGCCAGCAGCGTAACAGGGGACCGCTACGAGCAGTACTTC. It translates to CASSVTGDRYEQYF.

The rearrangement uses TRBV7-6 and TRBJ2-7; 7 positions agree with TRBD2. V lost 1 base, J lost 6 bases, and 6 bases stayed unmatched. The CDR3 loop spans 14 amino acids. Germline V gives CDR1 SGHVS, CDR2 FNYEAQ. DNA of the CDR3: TGTGCCAGCAGCTTAGACTCGGGGGGTCCCGAGCAGTACTTC. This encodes CASSLDSGGPEQYF.

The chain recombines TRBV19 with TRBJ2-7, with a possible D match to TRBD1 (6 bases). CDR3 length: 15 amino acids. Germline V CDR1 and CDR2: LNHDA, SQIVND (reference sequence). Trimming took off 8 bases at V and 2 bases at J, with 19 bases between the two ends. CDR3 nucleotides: TGTGCCAGTGGGGGCTACACGGGCTCAACCTACGAGCAGTACTTC. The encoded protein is CASGGYTGSTYEQYF.